This T cell receptor beta chain came from a study of blood T cells in healthy people across ages. Whole-study context: Capture via template switching afforded approximately one barcoded beta molecule per two T cells.

Then a second PCR, running roughly 7 to 11 cycles, was carried out with a sample-barcoded 5' primer and a J-beta primer mix. TCRdb used MiXCR to reprocess the 5' RACE reads, holding one entry per CDR3 protein. The data show 750,000 to 950,000 distinct CDR3 sequences, 25% to 30% seen once. Points from the study as a whole: Changes in expanded clonotypes were possibly confounded, as the CMV status of donors was unknown. PBMCs went unsorted, and a conclusive naive versus antigen-experienced comparison was therefore prevented.

A remark on this clonotype: Its specificity is unknown.

Germline V gene data show CDR1 as SGHVS and CDR2 as FNYEAQ. The CDR3 is made up of 13 amino acids. These data also formed part of another study, on T cells of mothers and their children. That source reports: Nine systemically healthy Caucasian donors: three mothers, six children.

This sequence joins TRBV7-6 and TRBJ2-1; TRBD2 is a possible D gene (5 bases). The end of the DNA aligns better with TRBJ2-7, so the J call may be wrong. This TCR was recovered from a woman aged 40 to 50 in good health. The sample taken for sequencing was blood. The CDR3 loop reads CASSQTEGNEQYF. The CDR3 DNA follows: TGTGCCAGCAGCCAGACCGAGGGAAATGAGCAGTACTTC.